The 16 T cell receptor beta chains in this list originate from one sample, sequenced in a study of early T cells in non-severe SARS-CoV-2 infection. Each CDR3 protein is one row after TCRdb ran MiXCR on the 5' RACE reads. The table includes fewer than 35,000 distinct CDR3 sequences, roughly 4.4% detected once. Source material: whole blood. These receptors were taken from an adult who was a healthcare worker with PCR-confirmed SARS-CoV-2 infection or an uninfected control (not recorded which).

This clonotype has at least ten counts. This rearrangement joins TRBV18 to TRBJ1-2, with TRBD1 matching 8 bases. The CDR3 runs 15 residues. In germline, CDR1 is KGHSH, CDR2 LQKENI. Trimming removed 2 bases from V and 8 bases from J; junction bases left unmatched: 10. In DNA, the CDR3 is TGTGCCAGCTCACCATTAACTCAGGGGGCATCCGGCTACACCTTC. Its translation is CASSPLTQGASGYTF.

This clonotype was recorded many times. This rearrangement joins TRBV27 to TRBJ2-1; 7 nucleotides agree with TRBD1. The CDR3 consists of 17 residues. Trimming cost V 8 bases and J 3 bases; bases outside gene matches: 16. The germline V gene encodes CDR1 MNHEY and CDR2 SMNVEV (reference sequence). This CDR3 is CASQIRTLDRDYNEQFF. The DNA of the CDR3 is TGTGCCAGCCAAATCCGTACCCTCGACAGGGACTACAATGAGCAGTTCTTC.

This clonotype has ten or more counts. The gene calls are TRBV29-1 and TRBJ2-5; D is unclear. Trimming stripped 5 bases from V and 3 bases from J, with 10 bases between. The CDR3 totals 12 residues. Germline CDR1 and CDR2: SQVTM and ANQGSEA. The CDR3 spells CSVRQNKETQYF. Here the CDR3 DNA reads TGCAGCGTTAGGCAGAACAAAGAGACCCAGTACTTC. Full variable domain (rest looked up from reference TRBV29-1 and TRBJ2-5): SAVISQKPSRDICQRGTSLTIQCQVDSQVTMMFWYRQQPGQSLTLIATANQGSEATYESGFVIDKFPISRPNLTFSTLTVSNMSPEDSSIYLCSVRQNKETQYFGPGTRLLVL.

This clonotype has ten or more counts. This chain uses TRBV11-2 with TRBJ2-7; TRBD1 might be the D (5 bases). CDR1 is SGHAT, CDR2 FQNNGV, per germline. This CDR3 is 13 amino acids long. Trimming took 4 bases from V and 9 from J, leaving 16 bases between them. CDR3 amino acids: CASSSTGAEVQYF. DNA for the CDR3: TGTGCCAGCAGCTCCACAGGAGCCGAGGTGCAGTACTTC.

This clonotype was seen repeatedly, ten times or more. This chain links TRBV20-1 with TRBJ2-3; a weak D match, TRBD2 (6 bases). The CDR3 consists of 17 residues. From germline, CDR1 is DFQATT and CDR2 SNEGSKA (reference sequence). V was clipped by 2 bases and J by 6 bases, with 24 bases between them. The CDR3 here is CSARSQIARGSADTQYF. CDR3 nucleotide sequence: TGCAGTGCTAGATCCCAAATCGCCCGGGGGTCGGCGGATACGCAGTATTTT.

This clonotype was detected many times. The chain combines TRBV7-2 with TRBJ2-2; possible D gene TRBD1, 5 bases. The V gene lost 3 bases and the J gene lost 7 bases, with 15 bases spanning the gap. Germline CDR1 SGHTA, CDR2 FQGNSA. The CDR3 is made up of 15 amino acids. DNA for the CDR3: TGTGCCAGCAGCTTCAGGGTCAGCGAGATCGGGGAGCTGTTTTTT. Translation: CASSFRVSEIGELFF.

This clonotype was counted many times. The chain recombines TRBV21-1 with TRBJ2-7; TRBD2 is the table's D call and was not checked against the DNA. TRBV21-1 is designated a pseudogene. This CDR3 spans 19 amino acids. CDR3: CASSTPPGLAVVSSYEQYV. CDR3 sequence (DNA): TGTGCCAGCAGCACCCCCCCGGGACTAGCGGTAGTGAGCTCCTACGAGCAGTACGTC.

The chain combines TRBV20-1 with TRBJ2-5; TRBD2 matches 10 bases. Germline V CDR1 and CDR2: DFQATT, SNEGSKA (reference sequence). The CDR3 is 15 amino acids. V lost 0 bases, J lost 5 bases, and 6 bases stayed unmatched. The CDR3 is CSARDLAGADETQYF. The CDR3 DNA is TGCAGTGCTAGAGATCTAGCGGGAGCAGACGAGACCCAGTACTTC.

This clonotype came up many times. This chain uses TRBV6-6 with TRBJ2-3; no reliable D call. Between the trimmed V and J ends, which lost 4 bases and 4 bases, there was a span of 6 bases. Germline assignment: CDR1 MNHNY and CDR2 SVGAGI (reference sequence). This CDR3 is built from 12 residues. The CDR3, as DNA: TGTGCCAGCAGTTCTACACCAGATACGCAGTATTTT. Protein sequence: CASSSTPDTQYF.

This clonotype showed up just a few times. The CDR3 loop reads CASSTRTAYNEQFF. The CDR3 nucleotides are TGTGCCAGCAGCACTCGGACAGCCTACAATGAGCAGTTCTTC. J is TRBJ2-1 and V is TRBV7-2, with D possibly TRBD1 on 6 matching bases. Germline-derived CDR1 and CDR2 are SGHTA and FQGNSA. Trimming pared 5 bases from V and 2 bases from J, leaving 10 bases between. This CDR3 has 14 residues.

This clonotype was seen at least ten times. This chain links TRBV20-1 with TRBJ1-5; D is uncertain. This CDR3 is 14 amino acids long. Germline CDR1 and CDR2: DFQATT and SNEGSKA (reference sequence). V was clipped by 6 bases and J by 2 bases, with 14 bases between them. DNA of the CDR3: TGCAGTGCCCCCGACACGATCGGCAATCAGCCCCAGCATTTT. Translated: CSAPDTIGNQPQHF.

This clonotype was seen ten or more times. The V gene is TRBV29-1, the J gene TRBJ2-3; 9 nucleotides line up with TRBD1. Per germline, CDR1 SQVTM and CDR2 ANQGSEA. Trimming at V came to 8 bases and at J to 4 bases, leaving 10 bases not matched to a gene. The CDR3 length is 14 residues. The CDR3 loop is CSSTRDRVSDTQYF. The CDR3, as DNA: TGCAGCTCGACCCGGGACAGGGTTTCAGATACGCAGTATTTT.

This clonotype was observed many times. This chain links TRBV27 with TRBJ2-6, with TRBD1 identical over 7 bases. J lost 3 bases, V lost 8 bases, and 13 bases had no gene match. The CDR3 length is 17 residues. The germline gives CDR1 MNHEY, CDR2 SMNVEV (reference sequence). The CDR3 loop is CASSYRQGLYGANVLTF. CDR3 sequence (DNA): TGTGCCAGCTCATACCGACAGGGTTTGTATGGGGCCAACGTCCTGACTTTC.

This clonotype came up many times. V and J are TRBV7-8 and TRBJ1-1; maybe TRBD1 (5 bases). The CDR3 has 16 residues. V was cut by 0 bases and J by 3 bases, with 14 bases left in between. Germline lookup yields CDR1 SGHVS and CDR2 FQNEAQ. CDR3 residues: CASSLAAGIRYTEAFF. The CDR3 bases are TGTGCCAGCAGCTTAGCAGCAGGGATTAGATACACTGAAGCTTTCTTT.

In this sample, this clonotype turned up many times. This rearrangement joins TRBV6-1 to TRBJ1-3; D not certain. Germline-derived CDR1 and CDR2 are MNHNS and SASEGT. This CDR3 is 16 amino acids long. The V gene lost 5 bases and the J gene lost 0 bases, with 14 bases spanning the gap. Written as DNA, the CDR3 is TGTGCCAGCAGTTTCGGAGCATTAGCCTCTGGAAACACCATATATTTT. Its protein is CASSFGALASGNTIYF.

This clonotype occurred many times. The chain carries TRBV7-8 and TRBJ1-6; no definite D call. V dropped 3 bases and J dropped 5 bases, with 8 bases sitting between them. CDR3 size: 14 residues. Germline CDR1 and CDR2: SGHVS and FQNEAQ. CDR3 in amino acids: CASSLGINNSPLHF. As DNA, the CDR3 is TGTGCCAGCAGCTTGGGAATCAATAATTCACCCCTCCACTTT.